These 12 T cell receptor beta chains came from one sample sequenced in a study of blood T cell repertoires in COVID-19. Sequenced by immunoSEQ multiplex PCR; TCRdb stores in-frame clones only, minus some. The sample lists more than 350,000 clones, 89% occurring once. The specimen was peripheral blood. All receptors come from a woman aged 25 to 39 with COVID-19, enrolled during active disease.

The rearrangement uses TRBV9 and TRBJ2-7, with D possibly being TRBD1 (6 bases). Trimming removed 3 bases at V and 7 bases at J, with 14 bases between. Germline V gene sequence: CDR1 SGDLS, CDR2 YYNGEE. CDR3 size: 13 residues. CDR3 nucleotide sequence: TGTGCCAGCAGCGCCCTAACAGGGCTGGAGCAGTACTTC. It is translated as CASSALTGLEQYF.

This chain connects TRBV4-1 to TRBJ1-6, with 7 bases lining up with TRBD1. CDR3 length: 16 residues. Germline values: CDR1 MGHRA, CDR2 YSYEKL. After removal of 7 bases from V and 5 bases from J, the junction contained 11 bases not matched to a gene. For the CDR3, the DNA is TGCGCCAGCAAGGAGGTAGGGGGCCGCCATAATTCACCCCTCCACTTT. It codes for CASKEVGGRHNSPLHF.

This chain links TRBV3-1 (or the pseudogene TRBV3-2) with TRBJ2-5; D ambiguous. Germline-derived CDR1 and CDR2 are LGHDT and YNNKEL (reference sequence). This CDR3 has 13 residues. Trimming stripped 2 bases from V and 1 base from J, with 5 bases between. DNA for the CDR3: TGTGCCAGCAGCCAAACTCTCCAAGAGACCCAGTACTTC. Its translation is CASSQTLQETQYF.

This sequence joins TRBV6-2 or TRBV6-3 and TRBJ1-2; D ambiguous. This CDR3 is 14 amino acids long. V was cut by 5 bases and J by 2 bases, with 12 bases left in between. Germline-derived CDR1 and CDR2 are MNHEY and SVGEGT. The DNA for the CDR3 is TGTGCCAGCAGTCCCTCTTGGCGGAACTATGGCTACACCTTC. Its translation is CASSPSWRNYGYTF.

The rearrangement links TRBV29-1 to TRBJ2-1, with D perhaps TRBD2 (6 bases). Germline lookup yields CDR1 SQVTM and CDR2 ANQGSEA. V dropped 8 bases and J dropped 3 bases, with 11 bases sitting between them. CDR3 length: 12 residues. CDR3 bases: TGCAGCTCCCTGGGAGGCTACAATGAGCAGTTCTTC. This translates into CSSLGGYNEQFF.

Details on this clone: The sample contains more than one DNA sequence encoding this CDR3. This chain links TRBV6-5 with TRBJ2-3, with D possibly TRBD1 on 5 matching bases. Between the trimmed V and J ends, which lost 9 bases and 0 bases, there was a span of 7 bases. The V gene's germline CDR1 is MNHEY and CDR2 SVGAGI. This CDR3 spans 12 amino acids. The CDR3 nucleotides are TGTGCCAGTTCAGGGAGCACAGATACGCAGTATTTT. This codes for CASSGSTDTQYF.

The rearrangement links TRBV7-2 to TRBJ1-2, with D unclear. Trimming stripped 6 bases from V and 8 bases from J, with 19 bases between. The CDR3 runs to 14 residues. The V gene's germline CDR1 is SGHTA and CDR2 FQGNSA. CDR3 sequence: CASSEDSLVGGYTF. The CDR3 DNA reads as TGTGCCAGCAGTGAGGACTCCCTGGTGGGCGGCTACACCTTC. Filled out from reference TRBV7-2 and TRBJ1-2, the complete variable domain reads GAGVSQSPSNKVTEKGKDVELRCDPISGHTALYWYRQSLGQGLEFLIYFQGNSAPDKSGLPSDRFSAERTGGSVSTLTIQRTQQEDSAVYLCASSEDSLVGGYTFGSGTRLTVV.

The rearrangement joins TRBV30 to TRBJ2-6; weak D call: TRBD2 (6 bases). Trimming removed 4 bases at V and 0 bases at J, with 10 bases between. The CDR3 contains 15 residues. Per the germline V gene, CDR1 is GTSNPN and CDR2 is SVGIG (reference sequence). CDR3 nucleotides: TGTGCCTGGAATTCCGGGAGCTCTGGGGCCAACGTCCTGACTTTC. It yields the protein CAWNSGSSGANVLTF.

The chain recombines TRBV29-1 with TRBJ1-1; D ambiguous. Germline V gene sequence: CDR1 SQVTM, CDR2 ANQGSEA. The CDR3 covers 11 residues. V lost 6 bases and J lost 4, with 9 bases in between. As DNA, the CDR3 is TGCAGCGTCCTGAGTGGCACTGAAGCTTTCTTT. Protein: CSVLSGTEAFF.

The CDR3 DNA reads as TGTGCCAGCAGCGTAGGGCAAGACTACACCTTC. It translates to CASSVGQDYTF. The rearrangement joins TRBV9 to TRBJ1-2, with D unresolved. Germline V CDR1 and CDR2: SGDLS, YYNGEE. V was shortened by 0 bases and J by 10 bases, with 7 bases between the two germline ends. This CDR3 is 11 amino acids long.

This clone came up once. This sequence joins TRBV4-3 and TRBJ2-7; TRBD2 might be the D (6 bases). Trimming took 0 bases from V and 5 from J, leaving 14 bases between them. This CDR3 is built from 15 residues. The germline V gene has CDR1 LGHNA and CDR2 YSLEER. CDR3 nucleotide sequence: TGCGCCAGCAGCCAAGAAGGGCGGGGTAGCGACGAGCAGTACTTC. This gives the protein CASSQEGRGSDEQYF.

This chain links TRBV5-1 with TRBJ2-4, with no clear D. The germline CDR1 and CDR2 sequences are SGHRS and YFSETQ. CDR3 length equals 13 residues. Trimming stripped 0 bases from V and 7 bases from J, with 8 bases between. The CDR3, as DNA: TGCGCCAGCAGCTTGGAGAAGCTGAACATTCAGTACTTC. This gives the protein CASSLEKLNIQYF.